Detailed here is one T cell receptor (beta chain). Its antigen is currently unknown. This entry comes from a study of cytomegalovirus exposure and HLA in healthy donors. Only in-frame clones appear in the TCRdb table, and some are missing; sequencing was by immunoSEQ multiplex PCR. The sample shows 130,000 to 150,000 clones, roughly 89% of them seen only once. This CDR3 is 18 amino acids long. V lost 5 bases, J lost 0 bases, and 22 bases lay in between. Germline V gene data show CDR1 as MDHEN and CDR2 as SYDVKM. Study-level points and caveats: CMV antigen specificity of a few CMV-associated chains was confirmed in vitro. Despite most TCR sequences being rare, some public TCRs occurred in many donors. Subsequent analysis showed first-cohort TCR clusters tending to co-occur in 120 validation repertoires.

J is TRBJ1-1 and V is TRBV28; no clear D gene. Sequences were obtained from PBMCs. This clonotype was sampled from a woman aged 18-29 years in good health and CMV-seropositive. The chain's CDR3 is CASSPFTPIWQLNTEAFF. The CDR3 region has the DNA TGTGCCAGCAGTCCCTTTACACCCATTTGGCAGTTGAACACTGAAGCTTTCTTT.